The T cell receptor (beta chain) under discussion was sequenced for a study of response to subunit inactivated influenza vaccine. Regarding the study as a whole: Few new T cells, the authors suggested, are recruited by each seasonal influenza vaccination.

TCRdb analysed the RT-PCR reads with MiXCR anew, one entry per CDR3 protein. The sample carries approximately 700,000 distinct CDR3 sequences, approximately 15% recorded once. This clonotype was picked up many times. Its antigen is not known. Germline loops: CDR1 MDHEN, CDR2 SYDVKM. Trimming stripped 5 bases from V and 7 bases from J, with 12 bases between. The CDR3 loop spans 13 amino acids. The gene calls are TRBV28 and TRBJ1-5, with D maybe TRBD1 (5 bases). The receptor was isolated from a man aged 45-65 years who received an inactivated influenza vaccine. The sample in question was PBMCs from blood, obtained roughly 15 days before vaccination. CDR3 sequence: CASSPGTRQPQHF. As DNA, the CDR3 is TGTGCCAGCAGTCCCGGGACGAGACAGCCCCAGCATTTT.